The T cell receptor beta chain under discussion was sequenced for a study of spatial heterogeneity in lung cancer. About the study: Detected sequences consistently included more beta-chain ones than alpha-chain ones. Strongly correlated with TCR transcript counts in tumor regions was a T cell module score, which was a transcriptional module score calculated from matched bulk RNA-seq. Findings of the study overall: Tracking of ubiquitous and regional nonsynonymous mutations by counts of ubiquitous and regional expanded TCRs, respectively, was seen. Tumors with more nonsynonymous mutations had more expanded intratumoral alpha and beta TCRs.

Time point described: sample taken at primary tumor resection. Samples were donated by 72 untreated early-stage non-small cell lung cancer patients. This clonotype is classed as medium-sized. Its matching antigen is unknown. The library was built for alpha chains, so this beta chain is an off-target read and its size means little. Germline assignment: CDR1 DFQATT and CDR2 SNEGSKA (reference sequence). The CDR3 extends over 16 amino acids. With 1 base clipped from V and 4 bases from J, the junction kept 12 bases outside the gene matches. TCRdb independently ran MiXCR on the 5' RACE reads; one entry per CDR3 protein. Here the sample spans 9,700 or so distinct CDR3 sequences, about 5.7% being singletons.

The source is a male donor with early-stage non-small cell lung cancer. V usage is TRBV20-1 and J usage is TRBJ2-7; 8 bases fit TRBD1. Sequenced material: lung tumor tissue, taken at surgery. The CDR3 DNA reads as TGCAGTGCTAGAGTAACGGGACAGGTGAACTCTTACGAGCAGTACTTC. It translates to CSARVTGQVNSYEQYF.